This T cell receptor beta chain was captured in a study of T cell repertoires in cytomegalovirus infection. The study's findings and limits: Dominant in the ex vivo response were TCR beta clonotypes restricted by HLA-C and specific for CMV.

Germline assignment: CDR1 SGHTA and CDR2 FQGNSA. CDR3 length equals 14 residues. TCRdb reprocessed the reads with MiXCR, giving one entry per CDR3 protein. The data hold some 350,000 distinct CDR3 sequences, with less than 20% observed a single time. This clonotype appeared many times. What it binds is not known. Its ends do not fully match the called genes, so a read error is possible. This chain links TRBV7-2 with TRBJ1-4; D call uncertain. Sequenced sample: PBMCs. The receptor was isolated from a human donor in good health (CMV status not recorded). Some clones in this sample may be carry-over from other donors' samples. This CDR3 is CASSLATLGEKLFF. The CDR3 DNA reads as TGTGCCAGCAGCCTAGCGACCCTTGGAGAAAAACTGTTTTTT.